One sample yielded the 28 T cell receptor beta chains listed below, sequenced in a study of control samples from healthy donors and cancer patients. Profiling relied on immunoSEQ multiplex PCR, and the TCRdb table lists in-frame clones only, not all of them. The sample includes some 200,000 clones, 91% of them seen just once. Specimen: blood. The receptors come from a woman aged 25 to 39 in good health.

This chain joins TRBV5-1 and TRBJ2-7; 8 positions agree with TRBD1. CDR1 is SGHRS and CDR2 is YFSETQ in the germline V gene. V gave up 1 base and J gave up 0 bases; unmatched junction bases: 12. The CDR3 spans 18 residues. CDR3 nucleotides: TGCGCCAGCAGCTTGCCCCCCCACCGGGACAGGTCCTCCTACGAGCAGTACTTC. This encodes CASSLPPHRDRSSYEQYF.

On this clone itself: The sample has other DNA sequences that encode this CDR3 too. The chain is built from TRBV5-1 and TRBJ1-1; D not certain. Per germline, CDR1 SGHRS and CDR2 YFSETQ. CDR3 length: 14 residues. Deletions cut 3 bases from V and 3 bases from J, with 12 bases between. CDR3 DNA sequence: TGCGCCAGCAGCTCGCCAAATGTGGACACTGAAGCTTTCTTT. Amino acid sequence: CASSSPNVDTEAFF.

This clone was counted between two and nine times. The V and J genes are TRBV28 and TRBJ2-1; D is undetermined. Trimming left V 3 bases short and J 5 bases short, with 2 bases between. Germline CDR1 reads MDHEN; CDR2 reads SYDVKM. The CDR3 consists of 11 residues. The DNA of the CDR3 is TGTGCCAGCAGTTTCAACAATGAGCAGTTCTTC. It encodes CASSFNNEQFF. Full variable domain (rest looked up from reference TRBV28 and TRBJ2-1): DVKVTQSSRYLVKRTGEKVFLECVQDMDHENMFWYRQDPGLGLRLIYFSYDVKMKEKGDIPEGYSVSREKKERFSLILESASTNQTSMYLCASSFNNEQFFGPGTRLTVL.

The genes are TRBV7-3 and TRBJ1-3; D is perhaps TRBD1 (5 bases). Germline V gene data show CDR1 as SGHTA and CDR2 as FQGTGA. The CDR3 has 14 amino acids. V gave up 0 bases and J gave up 4 bases, with 7 bases separating them. CDR3 loop: CASSLTGAGNTIYF. The CDR3 DNA reads as TGTGCCAGCAGCTTAACAGGGGCGGGAAACACCATATATTTT.

The chain combines TRBV5-4 with TRBJ2-2; 10 positions match TRBD2. J gave up 7 bases and V 0 bases, and 6 bases lay outside the gene matches. Germline CDR1 and CDR2: SGHNT and YYREEE (reference sequence). CDR3 length equals 16 residues. This CDR3 is CASSLAAGGLGGELFF. The DNA of the CDR3 is TGTGCCAGCAGCTTGGCAGCGGGGGGGCTTGGCGGGGAGCTGTTTTTT. Supplemented by reference TRBV5-4 and TRBJ2-2, the full variable domain reads ETGVTQSPTHLIKTRGQQVTLRCSSQSGHNTVSWYQQALGQGPQFIFQYYREEENGRGNFPPRFSGLQFPNYSSELNVNALELDDSALYLCASSLAAGGLGGELFFGEGSRLTVL.

This chain links TRBV5-1 with TRBJ2-7; D is tentatively TRBD1 or TRBD2 (5 bases each). The length of the CDR3 is 15 residues. V lost 1 base, J lost 0 bases, and 11 bases lay in between. Germline-derived CDR1 and CDR2 are SGHRS and YFSETQ. The CDR3: CASSLRPGSSYEQYF. The CDR3 DNA is TGCGCCAGCAGCTTGCGGCCAGGGAGCTCCTACGAGCAGTACTTC.

For the CDR3, the DNA is TGTGCCAGCAGCCGGGAAGTAGGGGGCTCACCCCTCCACTTT. Translated: CASSREVGGSPLHF. The rearrangement joins TRBV14 to TRBJ1-6; TRBD1 matches 7 bases. This CDR3 is 14 amino acids long. The junction had 7 bases not matched to a gene; V was cut back by 4 bases and J by 10 bases. The germline V gene encodes CDR1 SGHDN and CDR2 FVKESK.

The J gene is TRBJ2-7, the V gene TRBV19, with a possible D match to TRBD2 (6 bases). The germline V and J ends were trimmed by 5 bases and 0 bases, with 14 bases remaining between them. CDR3 length: 15 amino acids. Germline V gene data show CDR1 as LNHDA and CDR2 as SQIVND (reference sequence). The CDR3 region is CASSAGTPSSYEQYF. CDR3 nucleotide sequence: TGTGCCAGTAGTGCCGGGACTCCGAGCTCCTACGAGCAGTACTTC.

The chain recombines TRBV5-1 with TRBJ2-7, with a possible D match to TRBD2 (5 bases). In germline, CDR1 is SGHRS, CDR2 YFSETQ. Trimming pared 7 bases from V and 3 bases from J, leaving 11 bases between. The CDR3 consists of 12 residues. The CDR3 reads CASGRERYEQYF. The CDR3 DNA is TGCGCCAGCGGGAGAGAACGCTACGAGCAGTACTTC.

The CDR3 region is CATSGTRSGANVLTF. CDR3 coding DNA: TGTGCCACCAGTGGTACACGCTCTGGGGCCAACGTCCTGACTTTC. The chain carries TRBV24-1 and TRBJ2-6; no clear D. The V end lost 5 bases, the J end lost 0 bases, and 7 bases lay between the germline ends. In germline, CDR1 is KGHDR, CDR2 SFDVKD. The CDR3 runs to 15 residues.

This rearrangement joins TRBV19 to TRBJ2-1; TRBD2 aligns across 10 bases. The CDR3 has 16 amino acids. Germline V CDR1 and CDR2: LNHDA, SQIVND (reference sequence). V lost 3 bases, J lost 7 bases, and 9 bases stayed unmatched. The CDR3 sequence is CASSIIASGSRNEQFF. The CDR3 DNA reads as TGTGCCAGTAGTATCATTGCTAGCGGGAGTAGAAATGAGCAGTTCTTC.

This clone was counted between two and nine times. This chain links TRBV5-6 with TRBJ1-1, with no clear D. CDR3 length: 15 residues. V gave up 0 bases and J gave up 0 bases, with 9 bases separating them. CDR1 is SGHDT, CDR2 YYEEEE, per germline. The CDR3 here is CASSLVGSMNTEAFF. The CDR3 nucleotides are TGTGCCAGCAGCTTGGTAGGCAGCATGAACACTGAAGCTTTCTTT.

The chain recombines TRBV29-1 with TRBJ1-1; D unclear. The CDR3 is made up of 9 amino acids. Germline V gene data show CDR1 as SQVTM and CDR2 as ANQGSEA. Trimming removed 5 bases at V and 2 bases at J, with 0 bases between. CDR3 loop: CSVNTEAFF. CDR3 coding DNA: TGCAGCGTTAACACTGAAGCTTTCTTT.

V is TRBV7-6 and J is TRBJ1-1, with D perhaps TRBD1 (5 bases). This CDR3 region has 13 residues. Germline V lookup: CDR1 SGHVS, CDR2 FNYEAQ. V lost 2 bases and J lost 4, with 8 bases in between. DNA for the CDR3: TGTGCCAGCAGCTTACAGGGACCCACTGAAGCTTTCTTT. Encoded protein: CASSLQGPTEAFF. The full variable domain, completed using reference TRBV7-6 and TRBJ1-1, is GAGVSQSPRYKVTKRGQDVALRCDPISGHVSLYWYRQALGQGPEFLTYFNYEAQQDKSGLPNDRFSAERPEGSISTLTIQRTEQRDSAMYRCASSLQGPTEAFFGQGTRLTVV.

The rearrangement links TRBV20-1 to TRBJ2-7; 7 bases map to TRBD1. Germline CDR1 and CDR2: DFQATT and SNEGSKA (reference sequence). After removal of 4 bases from V and 7 bases from J, the junction contained 4 bases not matched to a gene. This CDR3 has 11 residues. As DNA, the CDR3 is TGCAGTGCTAACAGGGGTGGGGAGCAGTACTTC. This codes for CSANRGGEQYF.

V is TRBV9 and J is TRBJ2-1; D may correspond to TRBD1 or TRBD2 (6 bases each). This CDR3 spans 13 amino acids. The germline V and J ends were trimmed by 3 bases and 7 bases, with 11 bases remaining between them. Germline V lookup: CDR1 SGDLS, CDR2 YYNGEE. CDR3 sequence reads: CASSAQGRNEQFF. The CDR3 DNA reads as TGTGCCAGCAGCGCTCAGGGGAGGAATGAGCAGTTCTTC.

The chain combines TRBV6-5 with TRBJ2-2, with 8 positions matching TRBD1. The junction had 4 bases not matched to a gene; V was cut back by 5 bases and J by 5 bases. Germline CDR1 reads MNHEY; CDR2 reads SVGAGI. This CDR3 has 14 residues. The CDR3 loop reads CASSHRDRTGELFF. The CDR3 nucleotides are TGTGCCAGCAGTCACCGGGACAGGACCGGGGAGCTGTTTTTT.

Remarks on this clone: In the same sample, other DNA sequences code for this CDR3. The chain has TRBV11-2 and TRBJ1-5, with D unclear. The CDR3 length is 13 residues. The V gene's germline CDR1 is SGHAT and CDR2 FQNNGV. The ends were cut back, 3 bases at V and 3 bases at J, with 6 bases in the middle. Written as DNA, the CDR3 is TGTGCCAGCAGCTTGGGTTCCAATCAGCCCCAGCATTTT. Protein product: CASSLGSNQPQHF.

The chain employs TRBV6-2 or TRBV6-3 and TRBJ2-5; 12 bases line up with TRBD1. The germline V gene has CDR1 MNHEY and CDR2 SVGEGT. This CDR3 has 15 amino acids. V was pared by 5 bases and J by 5 bases, with 6 bases of the junction left unmatched. The CDR3 loop is CASSTGTGGVETQYF. The CDR3 DNA reads as TGTGCCAGCAGTACCGGGACAGGGGGCGTGGAGACCCAGTACTTC.

V is TRBV27 and J is TRBJ2-2; 15 bases match TRBD2. From germline, CDR1 is MNHEY and CDR2 SMNVEV (reference sequence). V was pared by 5 bases and J by 3 bases, with 4 bases of the junction left unmatched. The CDR3 extends over 17 amino acids. The CDR3 DNA follows: TGTGCCAGCAGTGGACTAGCGGGAGGGCCGCACACCGGGGAGCTGTTTTTT. This sequence encodes CASSGLAGGPHTGELFF.

The chain is built from TRBV7-2 and TRBJ1-1; the match to TRBD1 covers 7 bases. V was clipped by 5 bases and J by 1 base; unmatched bases: 1. Germline V gene lookup returns CDR1 SGHTA and CDR2 FQGNSA. The CDR3 contains 13 residues. CDR3 nucleotides: TGTGCCAGCAGCCGACAGGGGAACACTGAAGCTTTCTTT. Encoded protein: CASSRQGNTEAFF.

The chain joins TRBV5-1 to TRBJ1-5; D ambiguous. V lost 0 bases and J 0 bases, leaving 7 bases between the germline ends. This CDR3 has 15 amino acids. Germline values: CDR1 SGHRS, CDR2 YFSETQ. The CDR3 DNA sequence: TGCGCCAGCAGCTTGGAAGGTTTTAGCAATCAGCCCCAGCATTTT. Its protein product is CASSLEGFSNQPQHF.

V is TRBV19 and J is TRBJ2-3; no clear D. CDR1 LNHDA and CDR2 SQIVND come from the germline V gene (reference sequence). The CDR3 contains 12 residues. V was clipped by 5 bases and J by 6 bases, with 9 bases between them. The CDR3 nucleotides are TGTGCCAGTAGTCCCCGACTGGATACGCAGTATTTT. It specifies CASSPRLDTQYF.

A word on this clone: The sample holds other DNA sequences that translate to the same CDR3. The rearrangement links TRBV18 to TRBJ1-5; 7 bases line up with TRBD1. Germline V CDR1 and CDR2: KGHSH, LQKENI. This CDR3 region has 15 residues. The J segment lost 2 bases and the V segment lost 2 bases, leaving 3 bases of the junction unmatched. Here the CDR3 reads CASSPGTGGNQPQHF. The DNA for the CDR3 is TGTGCCAGCTCACCAGGAACAGGGGGCAATCAGCCCCAGCATTTT.

Comment on this clone: Other DNA sequences of this sample code for an identical CDR3. The CDR3 spells CASSTGTGIYGYTF. The CDR3, as DNA: TGTGCCAGCAGCACCGGGACAGGGATTTACGGCTACACCTTC. The J gene is TRBJ1-2, the V gene TRBV6-5, with TRBD1 identical over 9 bases. Germline trimming cut 6 bases from V and 8 bases from J; bases unmatched to any gene: 10. CDR3 length: 14 amino acids. Germline V gene lookup returns CDR1 MNHEY and CDR2 SVGAGI.

The V call is TRBV5-1, the J call TRBJ1-2; D may be TRBD1 (5 bases). Trimming left V 0 bases short and J 4 bases short, with 7 bases between. Germline V gives CDR1 SGHRS, CDR2 YFSETQ. This CDR3 is 13 amino acids long. CDR3 sequence reads: CASSLGGIYGYTF. In DNA form, the CDR3 reads TGCGCCAGCAGCTTGGGGGGCATCTATGGCTACACCTTC.

The V call is TRBV10-1, the J call TRBJ2-5; D gene unclear. Germline values: CDR1 WNHNN, CDR2 SYGVQD (reference sequence). Trimming shortened V by 0 bases and J by 4 bases, and 6 bases separated the two germline ends. CDR3 size: 13 residues. CDR3 in DNA: TGCGCCAGCAGTGAGTCGGGCAGAGAGACCCAGTACTTC. It specifies CASSESGRETQYF.

The chain joins TRBV6-1 to TRBJ2-1; no definite D call. The CDR3 consists of 15 residues. V dropped 2 bases and J dropped 4 bases, with 12 bases sitting between them. The germline V gene has CDR1 MNHNS and CDR2 SASEGT. The CDR3 DNA is TGTGCCAGCAGTGAAATGGTTCGGCCTTACAATGAGCAGTTCTTC. It specifies CASSEMVRPYNEQFF.